This T cell receptor (beta chain) was sequenced in a study of T cell clonality in common variable immunodeficiency. Generated by immunoSEQ multiplex PCR, the TCRdb table keeps only in-frame clones and is missing some. The sample includes about 81,000 clones, none of them occurring once. Study-wide results and limits: CVID subjects shared fewer TCRbeta clones than healthy controls did. What drives increased CVID clonality needs T cell subpopulation sequencing.

This clone was found many times. What it binds is unknown. The read halts 3 residues ahead of the CDR3 end, with the missing end drawn from the germline J gene. Germline lookup yields CDR1 SGHNT and CDR2 YYREEE (reference sequence). This CDR3 region has 16 residues. V dropped 3 bases and J dropped 2 bases, with 16 bases sitting between them. The sequenced sample was peripheral blood mononuclear cells. The rearrangement joins TRBV5-4 to TRBJ2-3; D might be TRBD1 (6 bases). The sequence came from a person between 18 and 75 years old in good health. CDR3 sequence reads: CASSSTTGIDTDTQYF. The part of the CDR3 DNA that was read is TGTGCCAGCAGCTCGACCACAGGGATCGACACAGATACG.